Listed below are T cell receptor beta chains from one sample, sequenced in a study of blood T cell repertoires in COVID-19. TCRdb's table, derived via immunoSEQ multiplex PCR, lists solely in-frame clones and lacks some. The data contain about 200,000 clones, 81% of them singletons. Material for sequencing was peripheral blood. The origin of the receptors is a woman over 75 with acute or convalescent COVID-19. Both conserved end residues are part of each CDR3. A D gene is named only where the DNA matches it firmly. Only part of the rows carry a size: once, few, many, or a class if the clone is expanded.

D gene: TRBD1; V gene: TRBV3-1/TRBV3-2; clone size: -; J gene: TRBJ2-2; CDR3 DNA: TGTGCCAGCAGCCTGAGGACAGGGGGGAACACCGGGGAGCTGTTTTTT; CDR3 protein: CASSLRTGGNTGELFF
D gene: -; V gene: TRBV5-1; clone size: once; J gene: TRBJ1-1; CDR3 DNA: TGCGCCAGCAGCTTGGTTGCAGGGGCCTCGGGGACTGAAGCTTTCTTT; CDR3 protein: CASSLVAGASGTEAFF
D gene: TRBD2; V gene: TRBV9; clone size: -; J gene: TRBJ2-1; CDR3 DNA: TGTGCCACCTCCTCGGGACTAGCGCTTGAGCAGTTCTTC; CDR3 protein: CATSSGLALEQFF
D gene: -; V gene: TRBV7-9; clone size: -; J gene: TRBJ1-2; CDR3 DNA: TGTGCCAGCAGCTTAGGCGGGTTTGCCTATGGCTACACCTTC; CDR3 protein: CASSLGGFAYGYTF
D gene: -; V gene: TRBV24-1; clone size: -; J gene: TRBJ2-5; CDR3 DNA: TGTGCCACTACTTGTGTCTCGGAGACCCAGTACTTC; CDR3 protein: CATTCVSETQYF
D gene: TRBD1; V gene: TRBV9; clone size: -; J gene: TRBJ2-5; CDR3 DNA: TGTGCCAGCAGCACCGGACAGGCGAACCCTAAAGGGGGAGAGACCCAGTACTTC; CDR3 protein: CASSTGQANPKGGETQYF
D gene: TRBD1; V gene: TRBV7-8; clone size: -; J gene: TRBJ1-6; CDR3 DNA: TGTGCCAGCAGCTTATACCGGACAGGGGGAGATTCACCCCTCCACTTT; CDR3 protein: CASSLYRTGGDSPLHF
D gene: TRBD1; V gene: TRBV15; clone size: once; J gene: TRBJ1-4; CDR3 DNA: TGTGCCACCAGCCGGGGACAGAGAAATGAAAAACTGTTTTTT; CDR3 protein: CATSRGQRNEKLFF
D gene: -; V gene: TRBV12-3/TRBV12-4; clone size: -; J gene: TRBJ2-1; CDR3 DNA: TGTGCCAGCAGTTTATCAGGCAATGAGCAGTTCTTC; CDR3 protein: CASSLSGNEQFF
D gene: TRBD1; V gene: TRBV7-8; clone size: once; J gene: TRBJ1-3; CDR3 DNA: TGTGCCAGCACCGAAGGGACAGGCCTGGACACCATATATTTT; CDR3 protein: CASTEGTGLDTIYF
D gene: TRBD2; V gene: TRBV7-9; clone size: -; J gene: TRBJ2-7; CDR3 DNA: TGTGCCAGCAGCTTAGGCAGCGGGGGGGTCCGCGAGCAGTACTTC; CDR3 protein: CASSLGSGGVREQYF
D gene: TRBD1; V gene: TRBV7-9; clone size: few; J gene: TRBJ1-5; CDR3 DNA: TGTGCCAGCAGCTTAACCGGGACAGGGGGTCAGCCCCAGCATTTT; CDR3 protein: CASSLTGTGGQPQHF
D gene: TRBD1; V gene: TRBV27; clone size: -; J gene: TRBJ1-2; CDR3 DNA: TGTGCCAGCAGTTTCGTCGGGGCAGGGGGCGAGGTAAACTATGGCTACACCTTC; CDR3 protein: CASSFVGAGGEVNYGYTF
D gene: TRBD2; V gene: TRBV7-9; clone size: once; J gene: TRBJ2-7; CDR3 DNA: TGTGCCAGCAGCTTAGAGGGCTTCGCGGGAGAGGAATACGAGCAGTACTTC; CDR3 protein: CASSLEGFAGEEYEQYF
D gene: -; V gene: TRBV28; clone size: few; J gene: TRBJ1-1; CDR3 DNA: TGTGCCAGCAGGGACGGGGTGGAAGCTTTCTTT; CDR3 protein: CASRDGVEAFF
D gene: TRBD1; V gene: TRBV6-4; clone size: -; J gene: TRBJ1-1; CDR3 DNA: TGTGCCAGCAGCAAAGGGACAGGGGCGACTGAAGCTTTCTTT; CDR3 protein: CASSKGTGATEAFF
D gene: TRBD1; V gene: TRBV5-4; clone size: -; J gene: TRBJ1-4; CDR3 DNA: TGTGCCAGCAGCAAGACAGGGGGCGGGGAAAAACTGTTTTTT; CDR3 protein: CASSKTGGGEKLFF
D gene: TRBD1; V gene: TRBV25-1; clone size: -; J gene: TRBJ1-2; CDR3 DNA: TGTGCCAGCAGCGCCGGGACAGGGGTCGTGAGGGGCTACACCTTC; CDR3 protein: CASSAGTGVVRGYTF
D gene: TRBD1; V gene: TRBV28; clone size: few; J gene: TRBJ2-3; CDR3 DNA: TGTGCCAGCAGTTTATTGGGACAGGGAGCAGATACGCAGTATTTT; CDR3 protein: CASSLLGQGADTQYF
D gene: -; V gene: TRBV11-2; clone size: -; J gene: TRBJ2-7; CDR3 DNA: TGTGCCAGCAGCTTAAACAGCCCTGAGCAGTACTTC; CDR3 protein: CASSLNSPEQYF
D gene: -; V gene: TRBV5-1; clone size: -; J gene: TRBJ2-3; CDR3 DNA: TGCGCCAGCAGCTTGGGGCAGAAAGCAGATACGCAGTATTTT; CDR3 protein: CASSLGQKADTQYF
D gene: TRBD1; V gene: TRBV29-1; clone size: few; J gene: TRBJ2-7; CDR3 DNA: TGCAGCGCCCGCCGGGACAGTACCTACGAGCAGTACTTC; CDR3 protein: CSARRDSTYEQYF
D gene: TRBD2; V gene: TRBV15; clone size: -; J gene: TRBJ2-1; CDR3 DNA: TGTGCCACCAGCGATCCGCGGACTAGCTCCTACAATGAGCAGTTCTTC; CDR3 protein: CATSDPRTSSYNEQFF
D gene: TRBD1; V gene: TRBV7-9; clone size: once; J gene: TRBJ1-5; CDR3 DNA: TGTGCCAGCAGCATCATAACGACAGGGGGGCAACATCAGCCCCAGCATTTT; CDR3 protein: CASSIITTGGQHQPQHF
D gene: -; V gene: TRBV10-3; clone size: -; J gene: TRBJ1-5; CDR3 DNA: TGTGCCATCAGTGAGTCGAGGGTCAATCAGCCCCAGCATTTT; CDR3 protein: CAISESRVNQPQHF
D gene: TRBD1; V gene: TRBV7-9; clone size: few; J gene: TRBJ1-1; CDR3 DNA: TGTGCCAGCAGCCCATCCGGGACAGCTAATATGAACACTGAAGCTTTCTTT; CDR3 protein: CASSPSGTANMNTEAFF
D gene: -; V gene: TRBV6-6; clone size: -; J gene: TRBJ1-2; CDR3 DNA: TGTGCCAGCAGTTACTCGGGACACGCCAATTCCTATGGCTACACCTTC; CDR3 protein: CASSYSGHANSYGYTF
D gene: -; V gene: TRBV5-8; clone size: -; J gene: TRBJ2-2; CDR3 DNA: TGTGCCAGCAGCTTGGTGGTCAGGGTTACCGGGGAGCTGTTTTTT; CDR3 protein: CASSLVVRVTGELFF
D gene: -; V gene: TRBV30; clone size: -; J gene: TRBJ2-1; CDR3 DNA: TGTGCCTGGATTCCGCGCGGGAACTACAATGAGCAGTTCTTC; CDR3 protein: CAWIPRGNYNEQFF
D gene: -; V gene: TRBV10-3; clone size: -; J gene: TRBJ1-1; CDR3 DNA: TGTGCCACCCGGAGGGACTTGAACACTGAAGCTTTCTTT; CDR3 protein: CATRRDLNTEAFF
D gene: -; V gene: TRBV6-2/TRBV6-3; clone size: once; J gene: TRBJ2-1; CDR3 DNA: TGTGCCAGCAGTCCAGATTACAATGAGCAGTTCTTC; CDR3 protein: CASSPDYNEQFF
D gene: -; V gene: TRBV28; clone size: -; J gene: TRBJ2-7; CDR3 DNA: TGTGCCAGCAGTTTTCCCTATGGGGCATCTAGCGAGCCACTTTCCTACGAGCAGTACTTC; CDR3 protein: CASSFPYGASSEPLSYEQYF
D gene: -; V gene: TRBV12-3/TRBV12-4; clone size: -; J gene: TRBJ2-7; CDR3 DNA: TGTGCCAGCAGACGTCAGGGTTCCTACGAGCAGTACTTC; CDR3 protein: CASRRQGSYEQYF
D gene: TRBD2; V gene: TRBV5-1; clone size: -; J gene: TRBJ2-7; CDR3 DNA: TGCGCCAGCAGGACTAGCGGGAGGAAGGTCTACGAGCAGTACTTC; CDR3 protein: CASRTSGRKVYEQYF
D gene: TRBD2; V gene: TRBV7-2; clone size: -; J gene: TRBJ2-3; CDR3 DNA: TGTGCCAGCAGCTGGACTAGCGGAAGCACAGATACGCAGTATTTT; CDR3 protein: CASSWTSGSTDTQYF
D gene: -; V gene: TRBV28; clone size: -; J gene: TRBJ2-2; CDR3 DNA: TGTGCCAGCAGTTTGGGGGCTAGCCGCGGGGAGCTGTTTTTT; CDR3 protein: CASSLGASRGELFF
D gene: TRBD1; V gene: TRBV5-1; clone size: -; J gene: TRBJ1-2; CDR3 DNA: TGCGCCAGCAGCCTGGACAGGGTCGCGAGTGGCTACACCTTC; CDR3 protein: CASSLDRVASGYTF
D gene: TRBD1; V gene: TRBV5-1; clone size: few; J gene: TRBJ1-1; CDR3 DNA: TGCGCCAGCAGCCCACAGGGGGGTAACACTGAAGCTTTCTTT; CDR3 protein: CASSPQGGNTEAFF
D gene: -; V gene: TRBV5-6; clone size: -; J gene: TRBJ1-1; CDR3 DNA: TGTGCCAGCAGCTTGGGCAGATATGAAGCTTTCTTT; CDR3 protein: CASSLGRYEAFF
D gene: -; V gene: TRBV2; clone size: -; J gene: TRBJ1-6; CDR3 DNA: TGTGCCAGCAGTGAATGGAACCGGGGTTCACCCCTCCACTTT; CDR3 protein: CASSEWNRGSPLHF
D gene: -; V gene: TRBV18; clone size: once; J gene: TRBJ2-3; CDR3 DNA: TGTGCCAGCTCACCACGGGCTACTCAACCTCCCTACACAGATACGCAGTATTTT; CDR3 protein: CASSPRATQPPYTDTQYF
D gene: -; V gene: TRBV6-5; clone size: -; J gene: TRBJ1-5; CDR3 DNA: TGTGCCAGCAGTTACAGTGCGGGTGGAGGCAATCAGCCCCAGCATTTT; CDR3 protein: CASSYSAGGGNQPQHF
D gene: TRBD1; V gene: TRBV7-8; clone size: -; J gene: TRBJ1-6; CDR3 DNA: TGTGCCAGCAGCTTAAATTTACCTGGGACAGACCATTCACCCCTCCACTTT; CDR3 protein: CASSLNLPGTDHSPLHF
D gene: TRBD1; V gene: TRBV7-9; clone size: -; J gene: TRBJ2-7; CDR3 DNA: TGTGCCAGCAGCTTAGGGACAGGGGCCCTCATAGAGCAGTACTTC; CDR3 protein: CASSLGTGALIEQYF
D gene: TRBD2; V gene: TRBV19; clone size: once; J gene: TRBJ2-3; CDR3 DNA: TGTGCCAGTAGTATAGGGCTAGCGGGGGGGGATACGCAGTATTTT; CDR3 protein: CASSIGLAGGDTQYF
D gene: TRBD1; V gene: TRBV6-1; clone size: -; J gene: TRBJ1-2; CDR3 DNA: TGTGCCAGCAGATCTAGACAGGGGAGTGACTATGGCTACACCTTC; CDR3 protein: CASRSRQGSDYGYTF
D gene: -; V gene: TRBV3-1/TRBV3-2; clone size: -; J gene: TRBJ2-3; CDR3 DNA: TGTGCCAGCAGCCAAGATTTCGGGTCAGATACGCAGTATTTT; CDR3 protein: CASSQDFGSDTQYF
D gene: -; V gene: TRBV12-3/TRBV12-4; clone size: -; J gene: TRBJ2-4; CDR3 DNA: TGTGCCAGCAGTTTATGGGGGGACCAAAAGAACTTC; CDR3 protein: CASSLWGDQKNF
D gene: -; V gene: TRBV18; clone size: -; J gene: TRBJ2-1; CDR3 DNA: TGTGCCAGCTCACGTTCCGACTTGATATCCTACAATGAGCAGTTCTTC; CDR3 protein: CASSRSDLISYNEQFF
D gene: TRBD1; V gene: TRBV2; clone size: -; J gene: TRBJ2-1; CDR3 DNA: TGTGCCAGCAGTGGGGGCAGGGGGCAAGTAGAGCAGTTCTTC; CDR3 protein: CASSGGRGQVEQFF
D gene: TRBD1; V gene: TRBV7-8; clone size: once; J gene: TRBJ1-2; CDR3 DNA: TGTGCCAGCAGCTCCGGACAGGGATTCGAGTATGGCTACACCTTC; CDR3 protein: CASSSGQGFEYGYTF
D gene: TRBD1; V gene: TRBV7-3; clone size: -; J gene: TRBJ1-5; CDR3 DNA: TGTGCCAGCAGCTTATTAGGACAGGGCCCGCCCCAGCATTTT; CDR3 protein: CASSLLGQGPPQHF